The present TCR beta chain was sequenced within a study of T-cell reconstitution after alpha-beta-depleted transplantation in children. Unique molecular identifiers were incorporated during preparation of the TCRbeta library. TCRdb processed the PCR reads anew with MiXCR; each CDR3 protein has one entry. The sample lists 440,000 or so distinct CDR3 sequences, 11% seen once, with 4.5% to 6.5% in the top ten. This clonotype was seen at least ten times. There are 18 residues in the CDR3. Germline lookup yields CDR1 DFQATT and CDR2 SNEGSKA (reference sequence). The V end was cut by 4 bases, the J end by 0 bases, with 19 bases between.

Material: PBMCs from the stem cell graft donor, obtained from the stem cell graft. The chain employs TRBV20-1 and TRBJ2-6; either TRBD1 or TRBD2 may fit D (5 bases each). This receptor was obtained from a human donor who donated a stem cell graft to a child with acute myeloid leukemia. The CDR3 loop is CSAIGGGRELSGANVLTF. The CDR3 DNA sequence: TGCAGTGCTATAGGAGGTGGCAGGGAACTCTCTGGGGCCAACGTCCTGACTTTC.